Presented here are 14 T cell receptor beta chains from one specimen sequenced in a study of blood T cell repertoires in COVID-19. The protocol was immunoSEQ multiplex PCR, while the TCRdb copy is restricted to in-frame clones and leaves out a portion. The sample gives about 360,000 clones, roughly 90% of which show up once; 7.1% is in the top ten. Sequenced input: peripheral blood. Source of these receptors: a woman aged 55-70 years with COVID-19, enrolled during active disease.

This clone has only one observation. The chain employs TRBV9 and TRBJ2-1; D perhaps matches TRBD2 (5 bases). Germline lookup yields CDR1 SGDLS and CDR2 YYNGEE. The V gene lost 0 bases and the J gene lost 4 bases, with 8 bases spanning the gap. The CDR3 sequence is 14 residues long. The CDR3 sequence: CASSVVGNYNEQFF. The CDR3 coding sequence is TGTGCCAGCAGCGTAGTCGGGAATTACAATGAGCAGTTCTTC.

This clone was counted between two and nine times. This chain's CDR3 is CAWSWDRPETQYF. Written as DNA, the CDR3 is TGTGCCTGGAGCTGGGACAGGCCAGAGACCCAGTACTTC. The rearrangement uses TRBV30 and TRBJ2-5; 8 nucleotides agree with TRBD1. Losses at the gene ends were 3 bases for V and 4 bases for J; bases not matched to a gene: 4. The CDR3 is 13 residues long. Germline lookup yields CDR1 GTSNPN and CDR2 SVGIG (reference sequence).

The chain carries TRBV5-1 and TRBJ2-1, with 8 positions matching TRBD2. CDR3 length: 14 amino acids. Germline values: CDR1 SGHRS, CDR2 YFSETQ. The junction had 7 bases not matched to a gene; V was cut back by 7 bases and J by 4 bases. In nucleotides, the CDR3 is TGCGCCAGCCAAGCGGGGGCCGAATACAATGAGCAGTTCTTC. Protein: CASQAGAEYNEQFF.

This chain uses TRBV5-1 with TRBJ1-4; 7 bases agree with TRBD1. J was trimmed by 0 bases and V by 4 bases; bases with no gene match: 6. Looked up from germline, CDR1 is SGHRS and CDR2 is YFSETQ. CDR3 length: 16 residues. The CDR3 DNA sequence: TGCGCCAGCAGCATAGGCGACAGGGCAACTAATGAAAAACTGTTTTTT. This encodes CASSIGDRATNEKLFF.

This chain links TRBV6-1 with TRBJ2-1, with a possible D match to TRBD2 (7 bases). Trimming removed 2 bases at V and 6 bases at J, with 14 bases between. The CDR3 is 15 amino acids. The germline CDR1 and CDR2 sequences are MNHNS and SASEGT. CDR3 in DNA: TGTGCCAGCAGTGAAACCCGGGGGGCTCTCAATGAGCAGTTCTTC. The encoded protein is CASSETRGALNEQFF.

The genes are TRBV14 and TRBJ2-7, with D uncertain. CDR3 length: 11 residues. CDR1 is SGHDN, CDR2 FVKESK, per germline. V dropped 3 bases and J dropped 4 bases, with 4 bases sitting between them. CDR3 DNA: TGTGCCAGCAGCCACGGGTACGAGCAGTACTTC. This encodes CASSHGYEQYF.

The chain uses TRBV29-1 and TRBJ2-1, with D tentatively TRBD1 (6 bases). Germline V lookup: CDR1 SQVTM, CDR2 ANQGSEA. The CDR3 totals 11 residues. Trimming removed 0 bases from V and 14 bases from J, with 11 bases in between. CDR3 loop: CSVEDGAGEFF. The CDR3, as DNA: TGCAGCGTTGAAGATGGGGCAGGGGAGTTCTTC.

The chain carries TRBV3-1 (or the pseudogene TRBV3-2) and TRBJ2-2; 9 positions match TRBD2. The CDR3 runs to 17 residues. J was trimmed by 1 base and V by 4 bases; bases with no gene match: 7. CDR1 LGHDT and CDR2 YNNKEL come from the germline V gene (reference sequence). CDR3 sequence reads: CASSPRSTSGNTGELFF. The CDR3 region has the DNA TGTGCCAGCAGCCCCCGCTCGACTAGCGGGAACACCGGGGAGCTGTTTTTT.

This clone was picked up a small number of times. The J gene is TRBJ1-3, the V gene TRBV6-6, with D unclear. The CDR3 loop spans 14 amino acids. The germline V gene encodes CDR1 MNHNY and CDR2 SVGAGI (reference sequence). Between the trimmed V and J ends, which lost 2 bases and 6 bases, there was a span of 11 bases. CDR3 residues: CASSYAGVENTIYF. The CDR3 coding sequence is TGTGCCAGCAGTTACGCCGGGGTCGAAAACACCATATATTTT.

This clone occurred a few times. CDR3: CASTNVGGFGYTF. The CDR3 bases are TGTGCCAGCACCAATGTGGGGGGATTCGGCTACACCTTC. The chain links TRBV6-5 to TRBJ1-2, with D possibly being TRBD1 (5 bases). V lost 7 bases to trimming and J lost 8 bases, with 17 bases between them. Germline V gene data show CDR1 as MNHEY and CDR2 as SVGAGI. CDR3 length equals 13 residues.

The rearrangement links TRBV4-3 to TRBJ1-5; D possibly corresponds to TRBD1 (5 bases). CDR3 length: 16 residues. Germline V CDR1 and CDR2: LGHNA, YSLEER. Trimming removed 0 bases from V and 1 base from J, with 10 bases in between. CDR3 DNA: TGCGCCAGCAGCCAAGATCGGACACAGAGCAATCAGCCCCAGCATTTT. It yields the protein CASSQDRTQSNQPQHF.

J is TRBJ1-6 and V is TRBV7-8; 8 bases map to TRBD1. V shed 0 bases and J 9 bases; nucleotides not matched to a gene: 7. The CDR3 sequence is 16 residues long. Germline CDR1 and CDR2: SGHVS and FQNEAQ. CDR3 sequence reads: CASSLASQGATSPLHF. CDR3 coding DNA: TGTGCCAGCAGCTTAGCGAGTCAGGGGGCGACTTCACCCCTCCACTTT.

A note on this clone: No conserved phenylalanine or tryptophan ends this CDR3, so it is likely a read error. It is unclear where the CDR3 begins or ends on the DNA, so no DNA is shown, and the CDR3 is as TCRdb lists it. V gene TRBV5-8 combines with J gene TRBJ1-2; TRBD1 was called by the table and not checked on the DNA. The CDR3 is 10 residues long, ends included. Per germline, CDR1 SGHTS and CDR2 YDEGEE. CDR3 in amino acids: CASSRWAGQI.

This clone was found a few times. The chain carries TRBV19 and TRBJ1-1; TRBD1 matches at 7 bases. Germline V gene data show CDR1 as LNHDA and CDR2 as SQIVND (reference sequence). V dropped 7 bases and J dropped 7; count of bases not matched to a gene: 6. The CDR3 covers 12 residues. CDR3 in amino acids: CASNLSGGEAFF. CDR3 in DNA: TGTGCCAGTAACCTTTCAGGGGGTGAAGCTTTCTTT. Complete variable domain (other parts from reference TRBV19 and TRBJ1-1): DGGITQSPKYLFRKEGQNVTLSCEQNLNHDAMYWYRQDPGQGLRLIYYSQIVNDFQKGDIAEGYSVSREKKESFPLTVTSAQKNPTAFYLCASNLSGGEAFFGQGTRLTVV.